This T cell receptor beta chain was identified during a study of a mutant IDH1 vaccine in newly diagnosed glioma. Study at large: Patients began vaccination 4-6 weeks after radiotherapy alone, or with temozolomide cycles. Week 35 held visit V12, while week 47 held visit V13.

The time point is: week 47, end of study. Vaccine doses each comprised 300 ug of mutant IDH1 20-mer peptide, with topical imiquimod. TCRdb's copy holds only in-frame clones and misses some; the assay was immunoSEQ multiplex PCR. The sample lists tens of thousands of clones; approximately 82% were seen once. About this clone itself: What it binds is not known.

The starting material was PBMCs, obtained from a glioma patient whose treatment included an IDH1 peptide vaccine. The TCR originated in a man younger than 30 with glioma. Some clones in this sample may be carry-over from other donors' samples.

As DNA, the CDR3 is TGTGCCAGCAGCTTGGGGGGGCGCGAATATGGCTACACCTTC. It translates to CASSLGGREYGYTF. The V gene is TRBV5-5, the J gene TRBJ1-2, with D possibly being TRBD1 (6 bases). The ends were cut back, 0 bases at V and 5 bases at J, with 11 bases in the middle. The CDR3 runs to 14 residues. Per the germline V gene, CDR1 is SGHKS and CDR2 is YYEKEE (reference sequence).